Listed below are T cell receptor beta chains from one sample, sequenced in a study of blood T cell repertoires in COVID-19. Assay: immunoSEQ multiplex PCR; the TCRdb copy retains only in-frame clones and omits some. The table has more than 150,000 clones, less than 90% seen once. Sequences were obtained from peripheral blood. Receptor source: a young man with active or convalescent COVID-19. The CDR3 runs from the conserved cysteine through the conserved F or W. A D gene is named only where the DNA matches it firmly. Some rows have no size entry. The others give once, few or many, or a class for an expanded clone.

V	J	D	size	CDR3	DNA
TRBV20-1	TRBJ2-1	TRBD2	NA	CSASLPGTSGYNEQFF	TGCAGTGCTAGTCTCCCCGGGACTAGCGGATACAATGAGCAGTTCTTC
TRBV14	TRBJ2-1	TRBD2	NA	CASSHWAGDNEQFF	TGTGCCAGCAGCCATTGGGCGGGGGACAATGAGCAGTTCTTC
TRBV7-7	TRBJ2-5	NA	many	CASSLGGTPGRETQYF	TGTGCTAGCAGCTTAGGCGGTACTCCTGGTCGGGAGACCCAGTACTTC
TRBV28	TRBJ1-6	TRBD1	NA	CASSLGDSGSPLHF	TGTGCCAGCAGTTTGGGGGACAGTGGGTCACCCCTCCACTTT
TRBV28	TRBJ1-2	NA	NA	CASSPRGRLRTNYGYTF	TGTGCCAGCAGTCCTCGGGGGAGGCTGAGAACTAACTATGGCTACACCTTC
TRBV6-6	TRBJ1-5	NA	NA	CASSSTWDQPQHF	TGTGCCAGCAGCTCGACTTGGGATCAGCCCCAGCATTTT
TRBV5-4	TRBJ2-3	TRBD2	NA	CASSLDFMVSGAPDTQYF	TGTGCCAGCAGCTTGGACTTTATGGTTAGCGGGGCTCCAGATACGCAGTATTTT
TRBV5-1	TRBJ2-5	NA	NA	CASKRFLGGEGTQYF	TGCGCCAGCAAAAGATTCTTAGGGGGTGAAGGGACCCAGTACTTC
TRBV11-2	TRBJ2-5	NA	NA	CASSFPGWQETQYF	TGTGCCAGCAGCTTCCCGGGATGGCAAGAGACCCAGTACTTC
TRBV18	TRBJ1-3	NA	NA	CASSPPGRNTIYF	TGTGCCAGCTCACCACCGGGGCGAAACACCATATATTTT
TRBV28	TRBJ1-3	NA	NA	CASSLSVLSSGNTIYF	TGTGCCAGCAGTTTGTCGGTCCTTAGCTCTGGAAACACCATATATTTT
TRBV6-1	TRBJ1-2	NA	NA	CASSDTGSNYGYTF	TGTGCCAGCAGTGATACAGGTTCAAACTATGGCTACACCTTC
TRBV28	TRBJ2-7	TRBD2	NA	CASSPGLAGDYEQYF	TGTGCCAGCAGCCCCGGGCTAGCGGGGGACTACGAGCAGTACTTC
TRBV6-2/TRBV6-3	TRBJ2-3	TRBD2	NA	CASSYLAGRYTQYF	TGTGCCAGCAGTTACCTAGCGGGGAGGTATACGCAGTATTTT
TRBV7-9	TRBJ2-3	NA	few	CASSLVGFASTDTQYF	TGTGCCAGCAGCTTAGTTGGCTTCGCTAGCACAGATACGCAGTATTTT
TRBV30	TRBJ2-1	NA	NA	CAWSQNNEQFF	TGTGCCTGGAGTCAGAACAATGAGCAGTTCTTC
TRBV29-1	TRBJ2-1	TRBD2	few	CSVDLASGGDYNEQFF	TGCAGCGTTGATCTGGCTAGCGGGGGAGATTACAATGAGCAGTTCTTC
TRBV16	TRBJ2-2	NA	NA	CASSPQFGTNTGELFF	TGTGCCAGCAGCCCCCAGTTTGGCACGAACACCGGGGAGCTGTTTTTT
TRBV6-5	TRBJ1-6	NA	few	CASTSGIPYNSPLHF	TGTGCCAGTACATCAGGGATCCCCTATAATTCACCCCTCCACTTT
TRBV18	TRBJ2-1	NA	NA	CASSADRGSYNEQFF	TGTGCCAGCTCAGCAGACCGGGGGTCCTACAATGAGCAGTTCTTC
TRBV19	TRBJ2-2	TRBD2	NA	CASSSLAVTNTGELFF	TGTGCCAGTAGCTCACTAGCGGTTACGAACACCGGGGAGCTGTTTTTT
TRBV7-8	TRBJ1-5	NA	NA	CASSLAGQKPQHF	TGTGCCAGCAGCTTAGCGGGGCAGAAGCCCCAGCATTTT
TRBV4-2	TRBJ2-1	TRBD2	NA	CASSREGTSGYNEQFF	TGTGCCAGCAGCCGAGAGGGGACTAGCGGTTACAATGAGCAGTTCTTC
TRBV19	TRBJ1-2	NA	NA	CASSWGDYGYTF	TGTGCCAGTAGTTGGGGGGACTATGGCTACACCTTC
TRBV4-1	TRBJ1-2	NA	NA	CASSQGGVNYGYTF	TGCGCCAGCAGCCAAGGGGGGGTTAACTATGGCTACACCTTC
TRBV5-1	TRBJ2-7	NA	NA	CASSFRTDTYEQYF	TGCGCCAGCAGCTTCCGGACAGACACCTACGAGCAGTACTTC